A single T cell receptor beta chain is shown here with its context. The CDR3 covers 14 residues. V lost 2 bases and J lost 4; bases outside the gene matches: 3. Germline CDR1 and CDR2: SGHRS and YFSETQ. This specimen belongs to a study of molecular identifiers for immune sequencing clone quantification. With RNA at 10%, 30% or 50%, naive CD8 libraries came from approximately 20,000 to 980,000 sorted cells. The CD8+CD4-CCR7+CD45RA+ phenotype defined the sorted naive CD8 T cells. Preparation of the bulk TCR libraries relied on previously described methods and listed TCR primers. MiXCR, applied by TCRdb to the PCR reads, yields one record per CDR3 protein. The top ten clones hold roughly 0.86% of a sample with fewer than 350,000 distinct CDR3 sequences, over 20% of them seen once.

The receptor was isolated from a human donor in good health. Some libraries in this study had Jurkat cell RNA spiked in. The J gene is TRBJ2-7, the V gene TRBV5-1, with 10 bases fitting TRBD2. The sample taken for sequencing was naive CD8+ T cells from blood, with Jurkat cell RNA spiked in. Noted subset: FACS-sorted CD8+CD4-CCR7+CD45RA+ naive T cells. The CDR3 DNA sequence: TGCGCCAGCAGCTTAGCGGGAGGGCGGTACGAGCAGTACTTC. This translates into CASSLAGGRYEQYF.